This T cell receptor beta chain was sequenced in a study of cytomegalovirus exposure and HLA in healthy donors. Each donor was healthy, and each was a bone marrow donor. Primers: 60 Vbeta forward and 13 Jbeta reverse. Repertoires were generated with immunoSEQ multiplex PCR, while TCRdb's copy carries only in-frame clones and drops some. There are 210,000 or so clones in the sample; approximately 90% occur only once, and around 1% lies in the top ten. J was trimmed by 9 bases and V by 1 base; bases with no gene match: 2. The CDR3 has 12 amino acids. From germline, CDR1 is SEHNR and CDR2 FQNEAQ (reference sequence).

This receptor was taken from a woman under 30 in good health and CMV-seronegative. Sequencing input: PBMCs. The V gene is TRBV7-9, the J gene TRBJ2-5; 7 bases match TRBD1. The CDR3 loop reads CASSLDTGAQYF. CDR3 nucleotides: TGTGCCAGCAGCTTAGACACAGGGGCCCAGTACTTC. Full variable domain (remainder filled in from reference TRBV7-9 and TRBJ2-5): DTGVSQNPRHKITKRGQNVTFRCDPISEHNRLYWYRQTLGQGPEFLTYFQNEAQLEKSRLLSDRFSAERPKGSFSTLEIQRTEQGDSAMYLCASSLDTGAQYFGPGTRLLVL.